This TCR beta chain was recovered during a study of T cell responses to AZD1222 COVID-19 vaccine. General observations from the study: Researchers took repertoire samples only after the peak T cell response had come. Clonal diversity was possibly underestimated, and white British individuals and females predominated among donors.

In germline, CDR1 is MNHEY, CDR2 SMNVEV (reference sequence). CDR3 length: 15 amino acids. With V trimmed by 5 bases and J by 2 bases, 7 bases remained unmatched. Only in-frame clones appear in the TCRdb table, and some are missing; sequencing was by immunoSEQ multiplex PCR. The table has some 140,000 clones, nearly 90% seen once; the top ten hold 4.5% to 7%. On this clone itself: The antigen remains undetermined.

This TCR was sampled from an adult who received the AZD1222 COVID-19 vaccine. This sample comprised peripheral blood, obtained 28 days after the second AZD1222 dose. The genes are TRBV27 and TRBJ2-7; 9 nucleotides line up with TRBD2. The CDR3 sequence: CASSRSGGRAYEQYF. In DNA form, the CDR3 reads TGTGCCAGCAGTCGAAGCGGGGGGAGGGCCTACGAGCAGTACTTC.